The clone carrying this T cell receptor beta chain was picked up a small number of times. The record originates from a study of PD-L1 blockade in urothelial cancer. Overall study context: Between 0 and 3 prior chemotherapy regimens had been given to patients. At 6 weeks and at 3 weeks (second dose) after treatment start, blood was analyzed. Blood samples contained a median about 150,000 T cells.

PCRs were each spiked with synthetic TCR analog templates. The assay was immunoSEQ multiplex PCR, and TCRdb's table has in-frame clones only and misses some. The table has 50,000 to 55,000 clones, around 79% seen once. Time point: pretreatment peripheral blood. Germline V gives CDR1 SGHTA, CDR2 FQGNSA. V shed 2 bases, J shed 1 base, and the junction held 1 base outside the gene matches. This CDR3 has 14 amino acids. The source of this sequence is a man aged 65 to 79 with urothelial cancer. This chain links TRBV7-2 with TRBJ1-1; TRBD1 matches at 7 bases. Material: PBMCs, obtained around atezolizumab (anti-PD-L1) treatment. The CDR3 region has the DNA TGTGCCAGCAGCTTAAGACAGGGGAACACTGAAGCTTTCTTT. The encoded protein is CASSLRQGNTEAFF.